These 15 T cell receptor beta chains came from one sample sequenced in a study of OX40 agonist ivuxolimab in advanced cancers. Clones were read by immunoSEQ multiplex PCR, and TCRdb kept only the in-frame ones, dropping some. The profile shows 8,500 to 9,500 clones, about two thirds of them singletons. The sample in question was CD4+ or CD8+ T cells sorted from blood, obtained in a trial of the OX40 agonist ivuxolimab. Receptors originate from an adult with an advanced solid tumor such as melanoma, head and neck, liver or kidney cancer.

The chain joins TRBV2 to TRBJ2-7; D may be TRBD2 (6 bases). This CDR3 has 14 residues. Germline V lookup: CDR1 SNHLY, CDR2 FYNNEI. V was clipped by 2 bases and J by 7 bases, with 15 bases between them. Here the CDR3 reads CASSESANGGEQYF. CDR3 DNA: TGTGCCAGCAGTGAAAGCGCCAACGGGGGAGAGCAGTACTTC.

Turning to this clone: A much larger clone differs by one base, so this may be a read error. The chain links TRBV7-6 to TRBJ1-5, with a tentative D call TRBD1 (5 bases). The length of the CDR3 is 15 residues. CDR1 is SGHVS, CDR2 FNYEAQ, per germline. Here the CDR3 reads CVSSLGTPGNQPQHF. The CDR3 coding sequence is TGTGTCAGCAGCTTAGGGACCCCGGGCAATCAGCCCCAGCATTTT.

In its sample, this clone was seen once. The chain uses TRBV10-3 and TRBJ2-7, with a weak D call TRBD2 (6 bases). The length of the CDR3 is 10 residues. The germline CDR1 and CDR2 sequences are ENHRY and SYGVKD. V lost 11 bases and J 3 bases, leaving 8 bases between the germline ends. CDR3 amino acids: CAAGNYEQYF. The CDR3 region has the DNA TGTGCCGCGGGGAACTACGAGCAGTACTTC.

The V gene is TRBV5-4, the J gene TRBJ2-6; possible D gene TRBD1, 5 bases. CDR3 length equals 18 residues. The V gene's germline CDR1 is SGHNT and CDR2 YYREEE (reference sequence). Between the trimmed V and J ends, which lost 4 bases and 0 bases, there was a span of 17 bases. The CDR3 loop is CASSQQTATSSGANVLTF. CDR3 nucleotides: TGTGCCAGCAGCCAACAGACAGCCACCTCCTCTGGGGCCAACGTCCTGACTTTC.

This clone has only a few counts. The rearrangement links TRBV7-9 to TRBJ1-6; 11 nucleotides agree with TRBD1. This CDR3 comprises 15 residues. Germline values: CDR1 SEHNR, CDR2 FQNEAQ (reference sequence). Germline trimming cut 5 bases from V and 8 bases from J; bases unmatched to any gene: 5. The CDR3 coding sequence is TGTGCCAGCAGCCGGGGGACAGGGGGAGATTCACCCCTCCACTTT. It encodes CASSRGTGGDSPLHF.

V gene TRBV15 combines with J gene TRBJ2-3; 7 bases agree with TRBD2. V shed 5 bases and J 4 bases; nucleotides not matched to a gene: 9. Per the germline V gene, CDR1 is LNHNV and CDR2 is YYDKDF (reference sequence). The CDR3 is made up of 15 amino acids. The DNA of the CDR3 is TGTGCCACCAGCCGCCCTAGCGGAGGGGCAGATACGCAGTATTTT. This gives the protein CATSRPSGGADTQYF. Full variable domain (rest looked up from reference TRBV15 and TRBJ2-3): DAMVIQNPRYQVTQFGKPVTLSCSQTLNHNVMYWYQQKSSQAPKLLFHYYDKDFNNEADTPDNFQSRRPNTSFCFLDIRSPGLGDTAMYLCATSRPSGGADTQYFGPGTRLTVL.

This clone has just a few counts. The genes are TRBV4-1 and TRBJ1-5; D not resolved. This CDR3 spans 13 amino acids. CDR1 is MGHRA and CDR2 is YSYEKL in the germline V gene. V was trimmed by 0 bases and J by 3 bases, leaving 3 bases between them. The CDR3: CASSQETNQPQHF. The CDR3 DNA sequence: TGCGCCAGCAGCCAAGAGACCAATCAGCCCCAGCATTTT.

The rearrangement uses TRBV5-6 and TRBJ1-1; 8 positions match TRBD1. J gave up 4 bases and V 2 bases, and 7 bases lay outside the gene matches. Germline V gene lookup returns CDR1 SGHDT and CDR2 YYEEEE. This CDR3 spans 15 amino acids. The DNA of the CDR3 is TGTGCCAGCAGCTTTTTAGACACAGGGGGCACTGAAGCTTTCTTT. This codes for CASSFLDTGGTEAFF.

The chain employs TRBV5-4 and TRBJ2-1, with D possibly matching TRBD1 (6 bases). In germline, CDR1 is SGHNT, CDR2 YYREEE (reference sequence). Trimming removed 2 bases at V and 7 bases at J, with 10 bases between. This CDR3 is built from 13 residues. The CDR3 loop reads CASSLAQGNEQFF. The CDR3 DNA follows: TGTGCCAGCAGCTTAGCGCAGGGGAATGAGCAGTTCTTC.

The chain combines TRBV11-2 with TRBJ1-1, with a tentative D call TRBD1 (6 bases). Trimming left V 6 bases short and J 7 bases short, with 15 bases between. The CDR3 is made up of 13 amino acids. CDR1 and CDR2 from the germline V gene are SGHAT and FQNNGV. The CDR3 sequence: CASSRRGGSEAFF. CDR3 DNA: TGTGCCAGCAGTCGCAGGGGAGGGAGTGAAGCTTTCTTT.

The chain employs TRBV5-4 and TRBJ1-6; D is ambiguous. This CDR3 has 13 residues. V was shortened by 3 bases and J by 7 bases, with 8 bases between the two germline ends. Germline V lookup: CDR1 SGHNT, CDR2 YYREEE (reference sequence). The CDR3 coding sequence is TGTGCCAGCAGCTCTGATCCGAATTCACCCCTCCACTTT. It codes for CASSSDPNSPLHF.

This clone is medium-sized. This CDR3 is CASSPDPGQGSEREIDEQFF. CDR3 DNA: TGTGCCAGTAGTCCCGACCCGGGACAGGGGAGCGAGCGGGAGATAGATGAGCAGTTCTTC. This chain links TRBV19 with TRBJ2-1, with 10 bases aligning to TRBD1. Germline loops: CDR1 LNHDA, CDR2 SQIVND (reference sequence). Unmatched junction bases numbered 24, after V lost 5 bases and J lost 8 bases. The CDR3 has 20 amino acids.

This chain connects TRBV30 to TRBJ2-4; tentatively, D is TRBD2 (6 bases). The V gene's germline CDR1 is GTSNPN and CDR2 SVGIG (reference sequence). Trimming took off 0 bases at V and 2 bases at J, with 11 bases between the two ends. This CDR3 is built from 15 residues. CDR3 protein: CAWSVGRPPKNIQYF. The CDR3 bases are TGTGCCTGGAGTGTAGGGAGGCCCCCCAAAAACATTCAGTACTTC.

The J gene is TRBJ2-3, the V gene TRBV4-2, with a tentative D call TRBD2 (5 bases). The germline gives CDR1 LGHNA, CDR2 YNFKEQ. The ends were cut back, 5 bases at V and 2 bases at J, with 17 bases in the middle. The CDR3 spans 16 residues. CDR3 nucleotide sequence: TGTGCCAGCAGCTTCCCCCCGGGAACACTCACAGATACGCAGTATTTT. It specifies CASSFPPGTLTDTQYF.

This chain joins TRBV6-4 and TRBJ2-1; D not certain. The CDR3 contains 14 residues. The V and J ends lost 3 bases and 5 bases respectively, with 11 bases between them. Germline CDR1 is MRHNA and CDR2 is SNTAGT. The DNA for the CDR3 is TGTGCCAGCAGTGAGGTCCCCGGCCACAATGAGCAGTTCTTC. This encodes CASSEVPGHNEQFF.